Shown below are 21 T cell receptor beta chains from a single sample sequenced in a study of cytomegalovirus exposure and HLA in healthy donors. Sequenced by immunoSEQ multiplex PCR; TCRdb stores in-frame clones only, minus some. The sample records approximately 260,000 clones, 65% to 90% being singletons. Sequencing was carried out using PBMCs. Source of these receptors: a woman between 18 and 29 years old in good health and CMV-seronegative.

This sequence joins TRBV27 and TRBJ2-1; 8 positions match TRBD2. With 7 bases clipped from V and 10 bases from J, the junction kept 6 bases outside the gene matches. Germline CDR1 MNHEY, CDR2 SMNVEV (reference sequence). This CDR3 has 12 amino acids. In nucleotides, the CDR3 is TGTGCCAGCACCGCTATAGCGGGGGAGCAGTTCTTC. It codes for CASTAIAGEQFF.

This clone turned up a few times. This rearrangement joins TRBV6-5 to TRBJ2-7; no definite D call. V was trimmed by 7 bases and J by 0 bases, leaving 7 bases between them. CDR1 is MNHEY and CDR2 is SVGAGI in the germline V gene. The CDR3 runs 12 residues. CDR3 DNA: TGTGCCAGCACCGCGGTCTCCTACGAGCAGTACTTC. The encoded protein is CASTAVSYEQYF.

The chain links TRBV29-1 to TRBJ2-7, with TRBD2 matching 7 bases. The V segment lost 7 bases and the J segment 0 bases; nucleotides outside the gene matches: 3. This CDR3 comprises 12 residues. Looked up from germline, CDR1 is SQVTM and CDR2 is ANQGSEA. The DNA for the CDR3 is TGCAGCGGGGGGGACTACTCCTACGAGCAGTACTTC. Its protein is CSGGDYSYEQYF.

The rearrangement links TRBV13 to TRBJ1-1; the D gene is possibly TRBD1 (5 bases). This CDR3 spans 15 amino acids. V dropped 3 bases and J dropped 0 bases, with 11 bases sitting between them. CDR1 is PRHDT and CDR2 is FYEKMQ in the germline V gene (reference sequence). This CDR3 reads CASSFTGYMNTEAFF. DNA for the CDR3: TGTGCCAGCAGCTTCACAGGCTACATGAACACTGAAGCTTTCTTT. The full variable domain, with the rest looked up from reference TRBV13 and TRBJ1-1, is AAGVIQSPRHLIKEKRETATLKCYPIPRHDTVYWYQQGPGQDPQFLISFYEKMQSDKGSIPDRFSAQQFSDYHSELNMSSLELGDSALYFCASSFTGYMNTEAFFGQGTRLTVV.

V and J are TRBV6-6 and TRBJ1-5, with D uncertain. Germline CDR1 MNHNY, CDR2 SVGAGI (reference sequence). The V and J ends lost 5 bases and 5 bases respectively, with 16 bases between them. This CDR3 has 15 residues. In DNA, the CDR3 is TGTGCCAGCAGTGAGACTACTAAGCGGGATCAGCCCCAGCATTTT. Amino acids: CASSETTKRDQPQHF.

The CDR3 DNA reads as TGTGCCAGCGGGGACAGTTTGAACACTGAAGCTTTCTTT. Translated: CASGDSLNTEAFF. The V and J genes are TRBV6-1 and TRBJ1-1; TRBD1 matches 7 bases. V shed 8 bases and J 0 bases; nucleotides not matched to a gene: 3. The CDR3 sequence is 13 residues long. Germline V gene sequence: CDR1 MNHNS, CDR2 SASEGT.

This clone was detected only a few times. The V gene is TRBV27, the J gene TRBJ1-2; 8 bases are a match to TRBD1. The length of the CDR3 is 14 residues. CDR1 and CDR2 from the germline V gene are MNHEY and SMNVEV (reference sequence). V lost 5 bases to trimming and J lost 1 base; unmatched junction nucleotides: 3. The CDR3 coding sequence is TGTGCCAGCAGTCACGACAGGGGTAACTATGGCTACACCTTC. Its protein product is CASSHDRGNYGYTF.

This chain links TRBV7-5 with TRBJ1-1; no DNA check was done on the table's D call, TRBD1. TRBV7-5 is marked as a pseudogene. The CDR3 runs 16 residues. The CDR3 DNA reads TGTGCCAGAAGCTTATCCCCACAGGGGAGGAACACTGAAGCTTTCTTT. Translation gives CARSLSPQGRNTEAFF.

The rearrangement uses TRBV5-4 and TRBJ2-1; 10 nucleotides line up with TRBD2. J gave up 8 bases and V 4 bases, and 12 bases lay outside the gene matches. This CDR3 has 16 residues. Germline assignment: CDR1 SGHNT and CDR2 YYREEE (reference sequence). CDR3 sequence: CASSMEGLASLYEQFF. DNA for the CDR3: TGTGCCAGCAGCATGGAGGGACTAGCGAGCCTCTATGAGCAGTTCTTC.

The genes are TRBV5-1 and TRBJ1-1; tentatively, D is TRBD1 (5 bases). This CDR3 has 15 amino acids. Trimming removed 1 base from V and 4 bases from J, with 14 bases in between. CDR1 and CDR2 (germline): SGHRS, YFSETQ. CDR3 loop: CASSLNGAVTTEAFF. The CDR3 DNA is TGCGCCAGCAGCTTGAATGGGGCCGTGACCACTGAAGCTTTCTTT.

This clone was seen just once. V and J are TRBV6-1 and TRBJ2-7, with 9 nucleotides matching TRBD2. Losses at the gene ends were 4 bases for V and 6 bases for J; bases not matched to a gene: 10. Germline CDR1 is MNHNS and CDR2 is SASEGT. The CDR3 sequence is 15 residues long. CDR3 loop: CASSVSSGSYFEQYF. In DNA form, the CDR3 reads TGTGCCAGCAGTGTCAGTAGCGGGAGTTACTTCGAGCAGTACTTC.

This clone was observed once. The CDR3 spells CASSSGTGGETEAFF. As DNA, the CDR3 is TGTGCCAGCAGTTCCGGGACAGGGGGCGAAACTGAAGCTTTCTTT. The gene calls are TRBV27 and TRBJ1-1; 12 bases align to TRBD1. V was pared by 4 bases and J by 5 bases, with 5 bases of the junction left unmatched. Germline V lookup: CDR1 MNHEY, CDR2 SMNVEV (reference sequence). This CDR3 region has 15 residues.

The chain employs TRBV6-5 and TRBJ2-1; TRBD2 aligns across 8 bases. The CDR3 is 15 amino acids. CDR1 is MNHEY and CDR2 is SVGAGI in the germline V gene. J gave up 2 bases and V 2 bases, and 2 bases lay outside the gene matches. CDR3 region: CASSYMGLAYNEQFF. The CDR3, as DNA: TGTGCCAGCAGTTACATGGGACTAGCCTACAATGAGCAGTTCTTC.

The chain combines TRBV9 with TRBJ2-2; 14 nucleotides line up with TRBD2. Per the germline V gene, CDR1 is SGDLS and CDR2 is YYNGEE. This CDR3 has 17 residues. J lost 7 bases, V lost 4 bases, and 9 bases had no gene match. In DNA form, the CDR3 reads TGTGCCAGCAGCACCAGACTAGCGGGGGGGCCTCACGGGGAGCTGTTTTTT. Encoded protein: CASSTRLAGGPHGELFF.

The chain recombines TRBV5-4 with TRBJ2-2; 14 nucleotides line up with TRBD2. Germline trimming cut 5 bases from V and 8 bases from J; bases unmatched to any gene: 8. The germline V gene encodes CDR1 SGHNT and CDR2 YYREEE (reference sequence). This CDR3 has 16 amino acids. CDR3: CASSTGGLAGVGELFF. The CDR3 bases are TGTGCCAGCAGTACCGGGGGACTAGCGGGAGTAGGGGAGCTGTTTTTT.

This clone has only a few counts. V is TRBV10-1 and J is TRBJ1-1; D perhaps matches TRBD1 (5 bases). Looked up from germline, CDR1 is WNHNN and CDR2 is SYGVQD (reference sequence). This CDR3 is built from 13 residues. Trimming stripped 4 bases from V and 4 bases from J, with 10 bases between. The CDR3 DNA is TGCGCCAGCAGTGTTGGGGGAGGCACTGAAGCTTTCTTT. Amino acids: CASSVGGGTEAFF.

This clone has only a few counts. The CDR3 DNA sequence: TGTGCCAGCGGACAGGGTCCGATCTACACCTTC. Protein: CASGQGPIYTF. V gene TRBV25-1 combines with J gene TRBJ1-2, with TRBD1 matching over 8 bases. V was pared by 8 bases and J by 10 bases, with 6 bases of the junction left unmatched. The CDR3 consists of 11 residues. Germline assignment: CDR1 MGHDK and CDR2 SYGVNS.

The chain combines TRBV7-9 with TRBJ1-5; 9 bases are shared with TRBD1. Germline CDR1 SEHNR, CDR2 FQNEAQ (reference sequence). J lost 1 base, V lost 4 bases, and 11 bases had no gene match. CDR3 length: 18 residues. The CDR3 DNA sequence: TGTGCCAGCAGCTCCGGGACAGGGATTATGAGGAGCAATCAGCCCCAGCATTTT. It is translated as CASSSGTGIMRSNQPQHF.

CDR3 sequence reads: CASSERLLSSSYNEQFF. The CDR3 DNA sequence: TGTGCCAGCAGTGAACGTCTGCTATCGAGCTCCTACAATGAGCAGTTCTTC. The chain has TRBV2 and TRBJ2-1; D gene ambiguous. Per the germline V gene, CDR1 is SNHLY and CDR2 is FYNNEI. The V and J ends lost 2 bases and 0 bases respectively, with 14 bases between them. This CDR3 is built from 17 residues.

The chain employs TRBV27 and TRBJ2-2; the match to TRBD2 covers 7 bases. V gave up 0 bases and J gave up 6 bases; unmatched junction bases: 4. This CDR3 is 15 amino acids long. CDR1 and CDR2 from the germline V gene are MNHEY and SMNVEV (reference sequence). CDR3 protein: CASSLSLGGSGELFF. The CDR3 coding sequence is TGTGCCAGCAGTTTATCGCTGGGAGGGTCCGGGGAGCTGTTTTTT.

This chain uses TRBV5-1 with TRBJ1-1; 9 nucleotides line up with TRBD1. CDR3 length: 17 residues. Germline V lookup: CDR1 SGHRS, CDR2 YFSETQ. V was pared by 4 bases and J by 3 bases, with 13 bases of the junction left unmatched. The CDR3 loop reads CASSQPGTGKGHTEAFF. The CDR3 DNA sequence: TGCGCCAGCAGCCAACCGGGGACAGGGAAAGGTCACACTGAAGCTTTCTTT.